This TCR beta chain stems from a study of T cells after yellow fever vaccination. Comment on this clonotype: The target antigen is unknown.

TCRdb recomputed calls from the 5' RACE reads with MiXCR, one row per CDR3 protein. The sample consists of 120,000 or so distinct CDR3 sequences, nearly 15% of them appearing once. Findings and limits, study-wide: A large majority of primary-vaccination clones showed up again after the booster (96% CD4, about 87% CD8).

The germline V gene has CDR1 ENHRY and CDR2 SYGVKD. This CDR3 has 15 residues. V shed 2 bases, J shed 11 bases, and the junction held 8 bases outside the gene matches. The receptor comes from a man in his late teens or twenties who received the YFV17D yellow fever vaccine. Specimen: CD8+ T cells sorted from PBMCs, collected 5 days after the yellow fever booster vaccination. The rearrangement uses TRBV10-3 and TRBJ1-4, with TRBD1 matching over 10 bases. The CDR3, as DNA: TGTGCCATCAGTGAGCCACGGACAGGGGGAGGGAAACTGTTTTTT. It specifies CAISEPRTGGGKLFF.